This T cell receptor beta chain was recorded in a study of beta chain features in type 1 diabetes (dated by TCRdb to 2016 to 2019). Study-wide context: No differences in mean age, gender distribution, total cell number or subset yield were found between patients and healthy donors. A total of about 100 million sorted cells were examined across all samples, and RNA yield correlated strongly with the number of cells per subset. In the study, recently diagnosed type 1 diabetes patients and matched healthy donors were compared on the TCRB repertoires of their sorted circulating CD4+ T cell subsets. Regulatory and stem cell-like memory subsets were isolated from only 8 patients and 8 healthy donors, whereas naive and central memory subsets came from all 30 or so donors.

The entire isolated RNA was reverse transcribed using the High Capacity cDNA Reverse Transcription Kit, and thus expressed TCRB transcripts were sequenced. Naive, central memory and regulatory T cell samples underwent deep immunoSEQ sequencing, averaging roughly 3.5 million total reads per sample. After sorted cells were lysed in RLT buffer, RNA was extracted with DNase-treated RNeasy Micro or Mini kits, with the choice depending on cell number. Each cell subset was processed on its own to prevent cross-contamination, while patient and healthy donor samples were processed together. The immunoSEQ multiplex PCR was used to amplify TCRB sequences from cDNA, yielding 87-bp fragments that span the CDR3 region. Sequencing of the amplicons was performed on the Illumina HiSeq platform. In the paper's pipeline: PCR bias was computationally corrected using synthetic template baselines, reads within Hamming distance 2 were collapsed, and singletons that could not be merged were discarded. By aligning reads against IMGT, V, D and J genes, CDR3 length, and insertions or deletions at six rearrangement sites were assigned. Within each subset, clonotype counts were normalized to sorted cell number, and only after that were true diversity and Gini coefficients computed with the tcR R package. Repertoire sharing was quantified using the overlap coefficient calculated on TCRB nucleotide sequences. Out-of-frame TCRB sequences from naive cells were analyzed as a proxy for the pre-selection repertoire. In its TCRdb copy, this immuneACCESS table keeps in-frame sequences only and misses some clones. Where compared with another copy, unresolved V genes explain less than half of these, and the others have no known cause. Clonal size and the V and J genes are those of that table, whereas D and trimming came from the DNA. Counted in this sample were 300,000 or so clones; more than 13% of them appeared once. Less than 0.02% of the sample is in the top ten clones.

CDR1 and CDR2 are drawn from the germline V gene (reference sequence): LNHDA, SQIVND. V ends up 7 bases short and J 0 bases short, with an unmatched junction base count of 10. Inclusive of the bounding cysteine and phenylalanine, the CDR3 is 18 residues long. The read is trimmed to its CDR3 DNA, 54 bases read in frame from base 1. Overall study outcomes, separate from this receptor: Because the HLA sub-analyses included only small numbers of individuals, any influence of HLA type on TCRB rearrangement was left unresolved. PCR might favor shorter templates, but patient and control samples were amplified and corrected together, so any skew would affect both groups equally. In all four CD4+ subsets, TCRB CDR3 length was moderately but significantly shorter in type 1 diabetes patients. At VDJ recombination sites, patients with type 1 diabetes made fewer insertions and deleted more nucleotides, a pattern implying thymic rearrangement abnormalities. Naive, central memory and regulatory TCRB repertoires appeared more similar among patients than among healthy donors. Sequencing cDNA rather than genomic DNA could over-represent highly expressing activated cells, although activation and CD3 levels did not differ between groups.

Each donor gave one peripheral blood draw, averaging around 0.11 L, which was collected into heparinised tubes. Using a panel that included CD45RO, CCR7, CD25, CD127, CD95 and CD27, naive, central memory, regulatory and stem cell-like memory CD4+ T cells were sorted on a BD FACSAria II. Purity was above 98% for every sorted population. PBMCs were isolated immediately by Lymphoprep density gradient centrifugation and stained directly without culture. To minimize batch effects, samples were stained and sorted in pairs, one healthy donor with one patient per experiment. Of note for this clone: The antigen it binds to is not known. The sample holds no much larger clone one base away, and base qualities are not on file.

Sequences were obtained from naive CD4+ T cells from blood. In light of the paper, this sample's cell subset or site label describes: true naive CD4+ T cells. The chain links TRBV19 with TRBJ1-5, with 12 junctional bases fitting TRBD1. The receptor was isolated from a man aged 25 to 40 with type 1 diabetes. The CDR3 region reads CASTLTGTGGISNQPQHF. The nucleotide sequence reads TGTGCCAGTACCCTCACCGGGACAGGGGGCATTAGCAATCAGCCCCAGCATTTT.